This record looks at one TCR beta chain sequence and its context. Using immunoSEQ multiplex PCR, the repertoire was profiled, and TCRdb retains in-frame clones only, with some absent. This sample has 210,000 or so clones, with more than 80% found just once. This sample is drawn from a study of blood T cell repertoires in COVID-19. Looking at the study overall: PBMCs, B-cell-depleted T cells, or T cells were the source of the cDNA or gDNA that made up the material.

The clonotype was recovered from a man aged 30-40 years with COVID-19, enrolled during active disease. Material for sequencing was peripheral blood.

The CDR3 loop reads CASSTSLTGNNSPLHF. For the CDR3, the DNA is TGTGCCAGCAGCACCTCCCTCACAGGAAATAATTCACCCCTCCACTTT. The chain links TRBV9 to TRBJ1-6, with D perhaps TRBD1 (5 bases). This CDR3 has 16 residues. V was cut by 4 bases and J by 5 bases, with 16 bases left in between. CDR1 and CDR2 (germline): SGDLS, YYNGEE.